The sequence of this T cell receptor beta chain was determined in a study of T cells in Graves' hyperthyroidism and ophthalmopathy. Amplified regions were TCR beta CDR3 sequences from RNA transcripts. HTBI primers were employed in a first-round RT-PCR of the TCR CDR3. Each CDR3 protein gets one entry after TCRdb re-called the multiplex PCR reads with MiXCR. The sample yields 490,000 or so distinct CDR3 sequences, about 22% seen once. Only a few counts were recorded for this clonotype. Those patients with uncontrolled infection, other autoimmune disease, pregnancy or lactation were excluded. Diagnosis relied on clinical symptoms, serum thyroxine and TRAb, thyroid ultrasound and orbital computed tomography. Germline V CDR1 and CDR2: MNHEY, SVGAGI. V gave up 2 bases and J gave up 4 bases, with 11 bases separating them. The CDR3 length is 15 residues.

The chain employs TRBV6-5 and TRBJ1-4; D uncertain. The sample consisted of blood. This receptor was taken from a woman aged 70-85 years with Graves' ophthalmopathy. The chain's CDR3 is CASSYRPADNEKLFF. The CDR3 DNA is TGTGCCAGCAGTTACAGGCCTGCCGATAATGAAAAACTGTTTTTT.